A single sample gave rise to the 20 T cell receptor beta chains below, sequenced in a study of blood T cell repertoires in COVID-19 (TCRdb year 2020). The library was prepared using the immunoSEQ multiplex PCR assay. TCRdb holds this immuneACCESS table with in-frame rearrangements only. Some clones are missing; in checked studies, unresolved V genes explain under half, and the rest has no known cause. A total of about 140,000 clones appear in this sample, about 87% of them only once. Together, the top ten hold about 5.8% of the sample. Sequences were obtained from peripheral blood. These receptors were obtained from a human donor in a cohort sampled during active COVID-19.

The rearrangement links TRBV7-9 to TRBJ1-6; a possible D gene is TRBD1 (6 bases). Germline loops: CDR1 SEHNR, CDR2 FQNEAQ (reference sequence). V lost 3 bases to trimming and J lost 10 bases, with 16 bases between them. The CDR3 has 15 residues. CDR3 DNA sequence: TGTGCCAGCAGCTTTTCACACAGGGTTGAATCACCCCTCCACTTT. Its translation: CASSFSHRVESPLHF.

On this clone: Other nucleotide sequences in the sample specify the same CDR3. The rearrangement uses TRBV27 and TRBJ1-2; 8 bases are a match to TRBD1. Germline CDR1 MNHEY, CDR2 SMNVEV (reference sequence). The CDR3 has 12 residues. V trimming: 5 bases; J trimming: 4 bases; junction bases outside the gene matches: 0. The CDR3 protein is CASSDRGYGYTF. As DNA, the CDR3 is TGTGCCAGCAGTGACAGGGGCTATGGCTACACCTTC.

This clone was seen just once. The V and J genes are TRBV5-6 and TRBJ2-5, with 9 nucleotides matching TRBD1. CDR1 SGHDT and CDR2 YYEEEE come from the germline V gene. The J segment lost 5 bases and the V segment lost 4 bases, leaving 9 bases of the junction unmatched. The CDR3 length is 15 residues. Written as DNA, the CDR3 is TGTGCCAGCAGCATAAGGACAGGGGCAGGGGAGACCCAGTACTTC. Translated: CASSIRTGAGETQYF.

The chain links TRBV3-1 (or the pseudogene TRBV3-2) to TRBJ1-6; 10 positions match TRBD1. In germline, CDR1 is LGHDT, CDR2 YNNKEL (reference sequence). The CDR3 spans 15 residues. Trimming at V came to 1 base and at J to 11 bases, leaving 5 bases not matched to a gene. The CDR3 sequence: CASSQAWTGGTPLHF. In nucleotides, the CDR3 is TGTGCCAGCAGCCAAGCCTGGACAGGGGGGACACCCCTCCACTTT.

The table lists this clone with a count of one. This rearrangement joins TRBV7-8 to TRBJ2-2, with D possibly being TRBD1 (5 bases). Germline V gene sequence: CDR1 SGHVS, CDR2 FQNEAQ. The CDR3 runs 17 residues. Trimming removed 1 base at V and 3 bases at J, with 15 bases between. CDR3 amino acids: CASSLETAPTYTGELFF. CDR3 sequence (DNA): TGTGCCAGCAGCTTAGAGACAGCCCCCACGTACACCGGGGAGCTGTTTTTT. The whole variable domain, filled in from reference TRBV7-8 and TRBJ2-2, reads GAGVSQSPRYKVAKRGQDVALRCDPISGHVSLFWYQQALGQGPEFLTYFQNEAQLDKSGLPSDRFFAERPEGSVSTLKIQRTQQEDSAVYLCASSLETAPTYTGELFFGEGSRLTVL.

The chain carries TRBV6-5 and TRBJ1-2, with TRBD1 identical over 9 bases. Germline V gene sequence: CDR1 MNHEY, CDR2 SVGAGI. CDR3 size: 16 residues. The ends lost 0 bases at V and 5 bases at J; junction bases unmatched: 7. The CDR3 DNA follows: TGTGCCAGCAGTTACTCCGGGACAGGGATAGGGTATGGCTACACCTTC. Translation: CASSYSGTGIGYGYTF.

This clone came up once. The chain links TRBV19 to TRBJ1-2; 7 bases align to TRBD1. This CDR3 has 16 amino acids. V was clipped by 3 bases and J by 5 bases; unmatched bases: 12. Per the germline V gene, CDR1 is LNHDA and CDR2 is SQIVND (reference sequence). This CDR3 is CASSITPTGRFYGYTF. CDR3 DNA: TGTGCCAGTAGTATTACCCCGACAGGGCGATTTTATGGCTACACCTTC.

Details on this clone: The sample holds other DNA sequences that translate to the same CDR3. In DNA, the CDR3 is TGTGCCAGCAGTTTAACAGGGGGGGGCCAAGAGACCCAGTACTTC. Translated, it gives CASSLTGGGQETQYF. The chain links TRBV28 to TRBJ2-5; weak D call: TRBD1 (8 bases). Trimming took off 2 bases at V and 1 base at J, with 11 bases between the two ends. The CDR3 has 15 amino acids. From germline, CDR1 is MDHEN and CDR2 SYDVKM.

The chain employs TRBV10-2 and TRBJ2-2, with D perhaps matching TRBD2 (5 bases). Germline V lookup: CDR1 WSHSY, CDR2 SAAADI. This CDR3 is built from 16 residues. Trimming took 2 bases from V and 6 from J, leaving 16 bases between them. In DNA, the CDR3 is TGCGCCAGCAGTGAGCCCGTCGGGCTCGGGGCCGGGGAGCTGTTTTTT. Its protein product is CASSEPVGLGAGELFF.

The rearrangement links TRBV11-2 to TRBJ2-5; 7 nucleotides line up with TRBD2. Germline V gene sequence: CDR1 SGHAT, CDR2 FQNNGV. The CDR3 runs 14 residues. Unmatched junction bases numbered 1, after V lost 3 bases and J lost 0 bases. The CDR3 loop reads CASSLGGYQETQYF. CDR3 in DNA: TGTGCCAGCAGCTTGGGGGGGTACCAAGAGACCCAGTACTTC. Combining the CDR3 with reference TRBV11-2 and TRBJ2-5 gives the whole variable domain EAGVAQSPRYKIIEKRQSVAFWCNPISGHATLYWYQQILGQGPKLLIQFQNNGVVDDSQLPKDRFSAERLKGVDSTLKIQPAKLEDSAVYLCASSLGGYQETQYFGPGTRLLVL.

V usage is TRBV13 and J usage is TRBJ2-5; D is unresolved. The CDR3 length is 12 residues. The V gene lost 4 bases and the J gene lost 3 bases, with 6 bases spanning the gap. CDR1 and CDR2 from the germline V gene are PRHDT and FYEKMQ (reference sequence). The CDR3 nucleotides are TGTGCCAGCAGCTCCGAGGAAGAGACCCAGTACTTC. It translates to CASSSEEETQYF.

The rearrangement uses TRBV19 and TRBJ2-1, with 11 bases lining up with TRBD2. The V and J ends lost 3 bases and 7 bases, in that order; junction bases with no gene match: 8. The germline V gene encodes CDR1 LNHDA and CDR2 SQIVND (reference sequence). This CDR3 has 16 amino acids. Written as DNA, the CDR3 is TGTGCCAGTAGTATTAGCGGGAGGGCCATTTTTAATGAGCAGTTCTTC. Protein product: CASSISGRAIFNEQFF.

The CDR3: CASSVDRAYEQYF. The CDR3 DNA is TGTGCCAGCAGCGTGGACAGGGCATACGAGCAGTACTTC. This sequence joins TRBV13 and TRBJ2-7, with 8 positions matching TRBD1. The CDR3 is 13 amino acids. V lost 5 bases to trimming and J lost 4 bases; unmatched junction nucleotides: 4. CDR1 is PRHDT and CDR2 is FYEKMQ in the germline V gene (reference sequence).

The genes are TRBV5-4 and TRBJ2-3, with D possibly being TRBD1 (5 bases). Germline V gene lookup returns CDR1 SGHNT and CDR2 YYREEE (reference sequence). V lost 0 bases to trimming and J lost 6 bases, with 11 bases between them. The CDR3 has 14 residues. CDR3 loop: CASSLVDSFDTQYF. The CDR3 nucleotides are TGTGCCAGCAGCTTGGTAGACAGCTTCGATACGCAGTATTTT. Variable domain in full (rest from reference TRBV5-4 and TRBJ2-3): ETGVTQSPTHLIKTRGQQVTLRCSSQSGHNTVSWYQQALGQGPQFIFQYYREEENGRGNFPPRFSGLQFPNYSSELNVNALELDDSALYLCASSLVDSFDTQYFGPGTRLTVL.

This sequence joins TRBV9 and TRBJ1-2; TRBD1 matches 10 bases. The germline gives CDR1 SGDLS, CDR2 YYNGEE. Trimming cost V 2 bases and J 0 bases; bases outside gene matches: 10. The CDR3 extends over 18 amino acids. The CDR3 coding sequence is TGTGCCAGCAGCGTGGAAGGGACAGGGGCGGAAGCTAACTATGGCTACACCTTC. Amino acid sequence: CASSVEGTGAEANYGYTF.

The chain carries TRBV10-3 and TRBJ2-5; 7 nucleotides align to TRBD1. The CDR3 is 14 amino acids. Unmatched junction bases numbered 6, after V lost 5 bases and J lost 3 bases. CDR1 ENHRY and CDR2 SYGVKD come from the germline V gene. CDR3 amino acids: CAISRDRGEETQYF. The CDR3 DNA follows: TGTGCCATCAGTAGGGACAGAGGGGAAGAGACCCAGTACTTC.

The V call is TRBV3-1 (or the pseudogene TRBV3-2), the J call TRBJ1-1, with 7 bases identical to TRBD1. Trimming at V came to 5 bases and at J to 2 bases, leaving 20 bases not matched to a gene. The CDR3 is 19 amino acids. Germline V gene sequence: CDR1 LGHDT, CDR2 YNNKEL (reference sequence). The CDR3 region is CASSGEWGRDSLYNTEAFF. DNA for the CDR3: TGTGCCAGCAGCGGTGAATGGGGGCGGGACAGTCTTTACAACACTGAAGCTTTCTTT.

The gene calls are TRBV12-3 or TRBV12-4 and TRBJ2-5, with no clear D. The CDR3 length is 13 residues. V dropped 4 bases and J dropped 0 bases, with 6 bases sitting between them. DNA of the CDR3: TGTGCCAGCAGTTCATACTACCAAGAGACCCAGTACTTC. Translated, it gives CASSSYYQETQYF.

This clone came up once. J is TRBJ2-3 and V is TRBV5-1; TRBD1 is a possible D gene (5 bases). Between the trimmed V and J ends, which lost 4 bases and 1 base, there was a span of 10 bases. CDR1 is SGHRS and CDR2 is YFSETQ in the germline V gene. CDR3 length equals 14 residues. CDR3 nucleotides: TGCGCCAGCAGCCGGCAAGGGGGCACAGATACGCAGTATTTT. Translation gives CASSRQGGTDTQYF. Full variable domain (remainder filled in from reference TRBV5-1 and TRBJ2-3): KAGVTQTPRYLIKTRGQQVTLSCSPISGHRSVSWYQQTPGQGLQFLFEYFSETQRNKGNFPGRFSGRQFSNSRSEMNVSTLELGDSALYLCASSRQGGTDTQYFGPGTRLTVL.

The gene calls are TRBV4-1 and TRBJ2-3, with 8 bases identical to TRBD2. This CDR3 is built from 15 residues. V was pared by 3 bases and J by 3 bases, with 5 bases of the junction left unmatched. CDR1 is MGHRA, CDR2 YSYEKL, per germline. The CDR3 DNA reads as TGCGCCAGCAGCCAGGTGTCTAGCGGGACAGATACGCAGTATTTT. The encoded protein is CASSQVSSGTDTQYF.